The 32 T cell receptor beta chains below were found in one sample sequenced in a study of early T cells in non-severe SARS-CoV-2 infection. TCRdb reprocessed the 5' RACE reads with MiXCR, giving one entry per CDR3 protein. The sample consists of tens of thousands of distinct CDR3 sequences, 10% to 15% of them appearing once. Sequencing input: whole blood. These receptors were taken from an adult who was a healthcare worker with PCR-confirmed SARS-CoV-2 infection or an uninfected control (not recorded which).

The V gene is TRBV24-1, the J gene TRBJ2-3; D is possibly TRBD2 (6 bases). The germline V gene encodes CDR1 KGHDR and CDR2 SFDVKD. The CDR3 consists of 17 residues. Trimming shortened V by 4 bases and J by 3 bases, and 19 bases separated the two germline ends. As DNA, the CDR3 is TGTGCCACCAGTGACTTTGAGGGCCGACGGGGGACAGATACGCAGTATTTT. Amino acid sequence: CATSDFEGRRGTDTQYF.

This clonotype was observed many times. This sequence joins TRBV6-5 and TRBJ2-7; 7 nucleotides agree with TRBD2. V dropped 6 bases and J dropped 2; count of bases not matched to a gene: 10. CDR1 is MNHEY, CDR2 SVGAGI, per germline. The length of the CDR3 is 15 residues. This chain's CDR3 is CASSPVSSGPYEQYF. DNA for the CDR3: TGTGCCAGCAGCCCGGTCAGTAGCGGGCCCTACGAGCAGTACTTC.

This CDR3 is CASSLTPLRPRPDTQYF. The CDR3 region has the DNA TGTGCCAGCAGCCTAACTCCCCTTAGGCCCAGACCAGATACGCAGTATTTT. The rearrangement joins TRBV3-1 to TRBJ2-3; D ambiguous. From germline, CDR1 is LGHDT and CDR2 YNNKEL (reference sequence). The CDR3 length is 17 residues. Trimming left V 4 bases short and J 4 bases short, with 21 bases between.

This clonotype was seen a few times. CDR3 loop: CASEPGTKNQPQHF. The CDR3 DNA reads as TGTGCCAGCGAGCCCGGGACAAAGAATCAGCCCCAGCATTTT. The rearrangement joins TRBV6-2 or TRBV6-3 to TRBJ1-5; the D gene is possibly TRBD1 (6 bases). In germline, CDR1 is MNHEY, CDR2 SVGEGT. V was trimmed by 8 bases and J by 4 bases, leaving 15 bases between them. This CDR3 is 14 amino acids long.

There are many counts of this clonotype. This chain connects TRBV7-8 to TRBJ2-1; 11 nucleotides line up with TRBD2. Germline V CDR1 and CDR2: SGHVS, FQNEAQ. There are 19 residues in the CDR3. The V and J ends lost 5 bases and 4 bases, in that order; junction bases with no gene match: 16. CDR3 coding DNA: TGTGCCAGCAGCCCTCTCCTCGGAACTAGCGGGAGAGGGTACAATGAGCAGTTCTTC. Residues: CASSPLLGTSGRGYNEQFF.

This clonotype has a count of ten or more. This chain links TRBV6-6 with TRBJ2-1; weak D call: TRBD1 (6 bases). This CDR3 has 15 residues. The V and J ends lost 2 bases and 5 bases respectively, with 13 bases between them. Germline CDR1 MNHNY, CDR2 SVGAGI (reference sequence). CDR3 loop: CASSYRGSINNEQFF. CDR3 DNA: TGTGCCAGCAGTTACAGGGGGAGCATCAACAATGAGCAGTTCTTC.

Note on this clonotype: The junction departs from the called germline gene at one end, perhaps through a read error. The chain links TRBV5-1 to TRBJ2-7; 12 nucleotides agree with TRBD1. Germline V lookup: CDR1 SGHRS, CDR2 YFSETQ. This CDR3 contains 15 residues. CDR3 nucleotides: TGCGCCAGCAGCAGAGGGACAGGGGGCTCCCACGAGCAGTACTTC. Protein: CASSRGTGGSHEQYF.

This clonotype appeared many times. This chain links TRBV11-2 with TRBJ1-1, with D possibly matching TRBD1 (6 bases). V lost 3 bases, J lost 0 bases, and 14 bases lay in between. CDR1 is SGHAT and CDR2 is FQNNGV in the germline V gene. The CDR3 totals 16 residues. CDR3 sequence (DNA): TGTGCCAGCAGCTTCTGGCAGGGGAGCATGAACACTGAAGCTTTCTTT. This translates into CASSFWQGSMNTEAFF. Based on the CDR3 plus reference TRBV11-2 and TRBJ1-1, the full variable domain is EAGVAQSPRYKIIEKRQSVAFWCNPISGHATLYWYQQILGQGPKLLIQFQNNGVVDDSQLPKDRFSAERLKGVDSTLKIQPAKLEDSAVYLCASSFWQGSMNTEAFFGQGTRLTVV.

V gene TRBV7-9 combines with J gene TRBJ2-7; TRBD2 matches 7 bases. The junction had 6 bases not matched to a gene; V was cut back by 3 bases and J by 4 bases. Germline values: CDR1 SEHNR, CDR2 FQNEAQ (reference sequence). This CDR3 has 14 residues. CDR3 loop: CASSLAGELYEQYF. The CDR3 nucleotides are TGTGCCAGCAGCTTGGCGGGAGAGCTTTACGAGCAGTACTTC.

V is TRBV18 and J is TRBJ1-3; no firm D call. Trimming took 0 bases from V and 1 from J, leaving 7 bases between them. The germline V gene encodes CDR1 KGHSH and CDR2 LQKENI. The CDR3 consists of 15 residues. The CDR3 region has the DNA TGTGCCAGCTCACCACCGATCACTTCTGGAAACACCATATATTTT. Translation: CASSPPITSGNTIYF.

This clonotype showed up just a few times. The V gene is TRBV2, the J gene TRBJ2-7; no reliable D call. Trimming left V 3 bases short and J 2 bases short, with 8 bases between. The CDR3 sequence is 13 residues long. Germline V CDR1 and CDR2: SNHLY, FYNNEI. CDR3 region: CASSDAITYEQYF. The CDR3 DNA is TGTGCCAGCAGTGACGCCATCACCTACGAGCAGTACTTC. The whole variable domain, remainder taken from reference TRBV2 and TRBJ2-7, is EPEVTQTPSHQVTQMGQEVILRCVPISNHLYFYWYRQILGQKVEFLVSFYNNEISEKSEIFDDQFSVERPDGSNFTLKIRSTKLEDSAMYFCASSDAITYEQYFGPGTRLTVT.

This clonotype appeared many times. The CDR3: CSARDGQGDTEAFF. CDR3 coding DNA: TGCAGTGCTAGGGATGGCCAGGGGGACACTGAAGCTTTCTTT. V is TRBV20-1 and J is TRBJ1-1; TRBD1 agrees at 7 bases. The V segment lost 3 bases and the J segment 3 bases; nucleotides outside the gene matches: 7. Germline V gene lookup returns CDR1 DFQATT and CDR2 SNEGSKA (reference sequence). The CDR3 length is 14 residues.

The chain links TRBV6-6 to TRBJ2-7; D is unclear. This CDR3 is built from 15 residues. CDR1 and CDR2 from the germline V gene are MNHNY and SVGAGI (reference sequence). The V and J ends lost 7 bases and 2 bases respectively, with 18 bases between them. CDR3 amino acids: CASTRWGSGPYEQYF. The CDR3 nucleotides read TGTGCCAGCACCCGATGGGGATCAGGCCCCTACGAGCAGTACTTC.

In its sample, this clonotype was seen a few times. This rearrangement joins TRBV10-1 to TRBJ2-3; perhaps D is TRBD1 or TRBD2 (6 bases each). Trimming shortened V by 3 bases and J by 6 bases, and 10 bases separated the two germline ends. This CDR3 region has 13 residues. The germline V gene encodes CDR1 WNHNN and CDR2 SYGVQD (reference sequence). CDR3 residues: CASSDTGRDTQYF. The CDR3 DNA follows: TGCGCCAGCAGTGACACAGGGAGGGATACGCAGTATTTT.

V gene TRBV25-1 combines with J gene TRBJ2-7; D might be TRBD2 (6 bases). CDR3 length equals 13 residues. V shed 3 bases and J shed 5 bases, with 11 bases lying between them. The germline CDR1 and CDR2 sequences are MGHDK and SYGVNS. The CDR3 DNA sequence: TGTGCCAGCAGTGAGGGCGGGGTGGACGAGCAGTACTTC. It specifies CASSEGGVDEQYF.

The sample holds a few counts of this clonotype. The rearrangement uses TRBV4-3 and TRBJ1-1; the D is unclear. V shed 0 bases and J shed 4 bases, with 9 bases lying between them. This CDR3 has 14 residues. Germline V CDR1 and CDR2: LGHNA, YSLEER. The DNA of the CDR3 is TGCGCCAGCAGCCAAGATCAACAGACCACTGAAGCTTTCTTT. It yields the protein CASSQDQQTTEAFF.

At least ten counts were recorded for this clonotype. This chain connects TRBV18 to TRBJ2-1; a possible D gene is TRBD1 (5 bases). Deletions cut 5 bases from V and 0 bases from J, with 14 bases between. CDR1 and CDR2 (germline): KGHSH, LQKENI. This CDR3 is 16 amino acids long. The CDR3 region is CASSGKGVNSYNEQFF. CDR3 DNA: TGTGCCAGCTCAGGCAAAGGGGTGAACTCCTACAATGAGCAGTTCTTC.

This clonotype was seen only a few times. The V call is TRBV7-3, the J call TRBJ1-6; D not resolved. CDR3 length: 15 amino acids. Germline V gene sequence: CDR1 SGHTA, CDR2 FQGTGA. Trimming took 1 base from V and 6 from J, leaving 10 bases between them. The CDR3, as DNA: TGTGCCAGCAGCTTAATCCCCGACCTTAATTCACCCCTCCACTTT. Its protein product is CASSLIPDLNSPLHF.

This clonotype was seen more than once but under ten times. The rearrangement links TRBV29-1 to TRBJ1-6; no clear D gene. Germline CDR1 reads SQVTM; CDR2 reads ANQGSEA. Between the trimmed V and J ends, which lost 0 bases and 10 bases, there was a span of 10 bases. CDR3 length: 13 amino acids. The CDR3 DNA sequence: TGCAGCGTTGAAGAGAGGGAAGGCTCACCCCTCCACTTT. Its protein product is CSVEEREGSPLHF.

The rearrangement uses TRBV20-1 and TRBJ2-5; D is possibly TRBD2 (6 bases). The CDR3 is 12 amino acids. V was cut by 6 bases and J by 0 bases, with 8 bases left in between. CDR1 is DFQATT, CDR2 SNEGSKA, per germline (reference sequence). The chain's CDR3 is CSARDYQETQYF. The DNA for the CDR3 is TGCAGTGCCCGGGACTACCAAGAGACCCAGTACTTC.

The V call is TRBV10-1, the J call TRBJ2-3, with 7 positions matching TRBD2. The V gene's germline CDR1 is WNHNN and CDR2 SYGVQD (reference sequence). The CDR3 has 14 residues. The trim removed 10 bases at V and 5 bases at J, leaving 12 bases unmatched. The CDR3 DNA sequence: TGCGCCATCAGGGTAACTAGCGATAAAGATACGCAGTATTTT. Its translation: CAIRVTSDKDTQYF.

This rearrangement joins TRBV12-5 to TRBJ1-1, with D perhaps matching TRBD1 (5 bases). Germline-derived CDR1 and CDR2 are LGHNT and FRNRAP. CDR3 length equals 14 residues. V lost 5 bases and J lost 1, with 11 bases in between. The CDR3 here is CASGPGAPNTEAFF. The CDR3 DNA sequence: TGTGCTAGTGGTCCTGGGGCCCCGAACACTGAAGCTTTCTTT.

In its sample, this clonotype was seen many times. The chain uses TRBV3-1 and TRBJ2-7; a weak D match, TRBD2 (7 bases). CDR1 is LGHDT, CDR2 YNNKEL, per germline (reference sequence). This CDR3 contains 16 residues. The V and J ends lost 2 bases and 2 bases respectively, with 16 bases between them. The CDR3 spells CASSQYVTGTTYEQYF. As DNA, the CDR3 is TGTGCCAGCAGCCAATACGTCACAGGGACTACCTACGAGCAGTACTTC.

This clonotype showed up many times. This chain connects TRBV10-3 to TRBJ2-3; D remains ambiguous. Trimming stripped 2 bases from V and 2 bases from J, with 11 bases between. CDR3 length: 15 amino acids. CDR1 and CDR2 (germline): ENHRY, SYGVKD. CDR3 loop: CAISEAAGHTDTQYF. CDR3 in DNA: TGTGCCATCAGTGAGGCCGCAGGCCACACAGATACGCAGTATTTT.

This clonotype showed up many times. This chain links TRBV12-3 or TRBV12-4 with TRBJ2-3, with unresolved D. The CDR3 runs to 15 residues. With 3 bases removed from V and 0 bases from J, the gap between germline ends came to 10 bases. The CDR3 region is CASSFRRLSTDTQYF. The CDR3 bases are TGTGCCAGCAGTTTTCGGCGGCTAAGCACAGATACGCAGTATTTT.

The table lists this clonotype with many counts. V is TRBV28 and J is TRBJ1-6; unclear D gene. This CDR3 comprises 18 residues. Trimming cost V 5 bases and J 11 bases, with 28 bases left between them. The germline gives CDR1 MDHEN, CDR2 SYDVKM. DNA for the CDR3: TGTGCCAGCAGTCCCCTCCCAAAGGCGGGCCCGAATTTCACACCCCTCCACTTT. Translating it yields CASSPLPKAGPNFTPLHF. The entire variable domain, with the rest obtained from reference TRBV28 and TRBJ1-6, is as follows: DVKVTQSSRYLVKRTGEKVFLECVQDMDHENMFWYRQDPGLGLRLIYFSYDVKMKEKGDIPEGYSVSREKKERFSLILESASTNQTSMYLCASSPLPKAGPNFTPLHFGNGTRLTVT.

This chain links TRBV6-6 with TRBJ2-7; TRBD1 is a possible D gene (6 bases). Germline V gene sequence: CDR1 MNHNY, CDR2 SVGAGI (reference sequence). This CDR3 contains 13 residues. The V and J ends lost 5 bases and 5 bases respectively, with 13 bases between them. Written as DNA, the CDR3 is TGTGCCAGCAGTAACACCGGGACAAACGAGCAGTACTTC. This codes for CASSNTGTNEQYF.

This clonotype was observed a few times. The V call is TRBV20-1, the J call TRBJ2-1, with D unresolved. CDR1 is DFQATT and CDR2 is SNEGSKA in the germline V gene (reference sequence). This CDR3 is built from 16 residues. V was trimmed by 2 bases and J by 0 bases, leaving 14 bases between them. The CDR3 reads CSARSFAVRSYNEQFF. The CDR3, as DNA: TGCAGTGCTAGAAGTTTCGCGGTACGCTCCTACAATGAGCAGTTCTTC.

This clonotype was seen many times. The chain links TRBV3-1 to TRBJ1-1; no definite D call. Between the trimmed V and J ends, which lost 2 bases and 8 bases, there was a span of 12 bases. The CDR3 totals 13 residues. Germline V gene data show CDR1 as LGHDT and CDR2 as YNNKEL (reference sequence). The DNA for the CDR3 is TGTGCCAGCAGCCAATATGTGACCGGGGAAGCTTTCTTT. Its protein is CASSQYVTGEAFF.

In its sample, this clonotype was seen many times. This chain connects TRBV2 to TRBJ1-6; D gene unclear. The CDR3 length is 13 residues. V lost 8 bases to trimming and J lost 7 bases, with 12 bases between them. The V gene's germline CDR1 is SNHLY and CDR2 FYNNEI. DNA of the CDR3: TGTGCCAGCTTGAGGGAGGGAAATTCACCCCTCCACTTT. This codes for CASLREGNSPLHF.

This clonotype occurred a few times. CDR3 coding DNA: TGTGCCAGCACGCGGGGAGAAGGAGGAGAGACCCAGTACTTC. Translating it yields CASTRGEGGETQYF. This rearrangement joins TRBV6-6 to TRBJ2-5, with a weak D call TRBD2 (6 bases). The CDR3 runs 14 residues. V was trimmed by 7 bases and J by 4 bases, leaving 16 bases between them. The V gene's germline CDR1 is MNHNY and CDR2 SVGAGI (reference sequence).

The table lists this clonotype with many counts. The rearrangement joins TRBV11-2 to TRBJ2-1, with D maybe TRBD2 (6 bases). Trimming removed 2 bases at V and 6 bases at J, with 11 bases between. The CDR3 is 14 residues long. Germline V gives CDR1 SGHAT, CDR2 FQNNGV. The CDR3 region has the DNA TGTGCCAGCAGCTTATTTCTCGGGGGCAATGAGCAGTTCTTC. Residues: CASSLFLGGNEQFF.